Shown below are 11 T cell receptor beta chains from a single sample sequenced in a study of shared clonotypes between healthy human individuals (TCRdb year 2020). The method behind the library was the immunoSEQ multiplex PCR assay. TCRdb retrieved this table from immuneACCESS and kept in-frame rearrangements only. Not all clones are present; in checked studies, unresolved V genes account for under half, and no reason is known for the remainder. This sample lists roughly 700,000 clones; roughly 70% were detected once. The top ten constitute 1.5% to 2% of the sample. Sequencing used memory CD4+ T cells sorted from blood. According to the study, the label for this sample's cell subset or site signals: CD45RA-negative fraction. The receptors originated from a woman in her twenties or thirties in good health.

This chain connects TRBV7-2 to TRBJ1-2; 7 bases map to TRBD1. Germline loops: CDR1 SGHTA, CDR2 FQGNSA. The CDR3 is 16 residues long. The J segment lost 4 bases and the V segment lost 1 base, leaving 9 bases of the junction unmatched. The CDR3 sequence: CASSLVEGARGYGYTF. The CDR3 region has the DNA TGTGCCAGCAGCTTAGTAGAGGGGGCGCGTGGCTATGGCTACACCTTC.

The V gene is TRBV19, the J gene TRBJ1-1; D is unresolved. The germline CDR1 and CDR2 sequences are LNHDA and SQIVND (reference sequence). The ends were cut back, 7 bases at V and 1 base at J, with 13 bases in the middle. The length of the CDR3 is 14 residues. CDR3 DNA sequence: TGTGCCAGTAAGGTAGGAGTGGGGAACACTGAAGCTTTCTTT. This gives the protein CASKVGVGNTEAFF.

The rearrangement links TRBV28 to TRBJ2-7, with TRBD1 matching over 8 bases. The CDR3 is made up of 14 amino acids. With 6 bases clipped from V and 0 bases from J, the junction kept 4 bases outside the gene matches. Germline loops: CDR1 MDHEN, CDR2 SYDVKM. The CDR3 DNA reads TGTGCCAGCAGAGACAGGGGCGTCTCCTACGAGCAGTACTTC. Protein: CASRDRGVSYEQYF. Filled out from reference TRBV28 and TRBJ2-7, the complete variable domain reads DVKVTQSSRYLVKRTGEKVFLECVQDMDHENMFWYRQDPGLGLRLIYFSYDVKMKEKGDIPEGYSVSREKKERFSLILESASTNQTSMYLCASRDRGVSYEQYFGPGTRLTVT.

The chain links TRBV11-2 to TRBJ2-1, with a possible D match to TRBD2 (6 bases). CDR1 and CDR2 from the germline V gene are SGHAT and FQNNGV. The CDR3 runs to 13 residues. V lost 5 bases and J lost 7, with 12 bases in between. The CDR3 is CASSPGLFNEQFF. The CDR3 nucleotides are TGTGCCAGCAGCCCAGGACTATTTAATGAGCAGTTCTTC.

The chain links TRBV6-1 to TRBJ1-5; TRBD1 aligns across 10 bases. V gave up 3 bases and J gave up 5 bases; unmatched junction bases: 4. From germline, CDR1 is MNHNS and CDR2 SASEGT. CDR3 length: 15 residues. The CDR3 DNA is TGTGCCAGCAGTGATTGGGGACAGGGGTATCAGCCCCAGCATTTT. Residues: CASSDWGQGYQPQHF.

The chain links TRBV28 to TRBJ1-5, with D possibly being TRBD1 (5 bases). The germline CDR1 and CDR2 sequences are MDHEN and SYDVKM. V lost 6 bases, J lost 3 bases, and 15 bases lay in between. This CDR3 has 15 residues. CDR3 sequence reads: CASSLLGLYNQPQHF. The CDR3 DNA reads as TGTGCCAGCAGCTTGTTGGGACTGTACAATCAGCCCCAGCATTTT. Full variable domain (missing parts from reference TRBV28 and TRBJ1-5): DVKVTQSSRYLVKRTGEKVFLECVQDMDHENMFWYRQDPGLGLRLIYFSYDVKMKEKGDIPEGYSVSREKKERFSLILESASTNQTSMYLCASSLLGLYNQPQHFGDGTRLSIL.

The chain links TRBV28 to TRBJ1-3; D call uncertain. The germline V and J ends were trimmed by 5 bases and 0 bases, with 11 bases remaining between them. This CDR3 is built from 15 residues. From germline, CDR1 is MDHEN and CDR2 SYDVKM. In DNA form, the CDR3 reads TGTGCCAGCAGTCCCCGACCGATCTCTGGAAACACCATATATTTT. The encoded protein is CASSPRPISGNTIYF.

This chain joins TRBV15 and TRBJ1-1; perhaps TRBD1 as D (5 bases). The germline CDR1 and CDR2 sequences are LNHNV and YYDKDF (reference sequence). The CDR3 contains 14 residues. Trimming shortened V by 1 base and J by 2 bases, and 8 bases separated the two germline ends. CDR3 DNA: TGTGCCACCAGCAGAGGGGGCCTCAACACTGAAGCTTTCTTT. Protein product: CATSRGGLNTEAFF.

This clone was seen just once. This rearrangement joins TRBV5-1 to TRBJ2-3; D is possibly TRBD1 (6 bases). The V end lost 4 bases, the J end lost 4 bases, and 16 bases lay between the germline ends. This CDR3 is built from 15 residues. In germline, CDR1 is SGHRS, CDR2 YFSETQ. The CDR3 sequence is CASSLQAGTSDTQYF. In nucleotides, the CDR3 is TGCGCCAGCAGCCTACAAGCCGGGACATCAGATACGCAGTATTTT.

The table lists this clone with many counts. This chain links TRBV6-5 with TRBJ2-7, with a possible D match to TRBD1 (5 bases). Germline V gives CDR1 MNHEY, CDR2 SVGAGI. Trimming pared 0 bases from V and 3 bases from J, leaving 9 bases between. The CDR3 contains 14 residues. The CDR3: CASSYSKGIYEQYF. CDR3 nucleotides: TGTGCCAGCAGTTACTCGAAGGGGATCTACGAGCAGTACTTC.

The genes are TRBV6-6 and TRBJ2-2; D gene unclear. The CDR3 is made up of 13 amino acids. The germline gives CDR1 MNHNY, CDR2 SVGAGI (reference sequence). V was cut by 1 base and J by 6 bases, with 6 bases left in between. The DNA for the CDR3 is TGTGCCAGCAGTTACTGGGCTTCCGGGGAGCTGTTTTTT. It codes for CASSYWASGELFF.